The rows below give T cell receptor beta chains drawn from one sample of a study of beta chain features in type 1 diabetes. Repertoires were generated with immunoSEQ multiplex PCR, while TCRdb's copy carries only in-frame clones and drops some. The table records some 240,000 clones, roughly 10% of them present only once. The material sequenced was central memory CD4+ T cells from blood. Receptors originate from a man aged 18-30 years in good health. The CDR3 runs from the conserved cysteine through the conserved F or W. D genes are given only for firm matches. The size entry is marked missing in some rows and otherwise reads once, few, many or a size class.

CDR3 protein	CDR3 DNA	V gene	clone size	D gene	J gene
CASSLLEDEQYF	TGTGCCAGCAGCTTGTTGGAGGACGAGCAGTACTTC	TRBV5-5	-	-	TRBJ2-7
CATSREASGLEQFF	TGTGCCACCAGCAGAGAAGCTAGCGGGCTTGAGCAGTTCTTC	TRBV15	many	TRBD2	TRBJ2-1
CASSLRYSYNEQFF	TGTGCCAGCAGCCTGCGCTACTCCTACAATGAGCAGTTCTTC	TRBV7-8	-	-	TRBJ2-1
CASSKAYEQYF	TGTGCCAGCTCGAAGGCCTACGAGCAGTACTTC	TRBV18	-	-	TRBJ2-7
CASSSRQGRHEQYF	TGCGCCAGCAGCTCACGACAGGGAAGGCACGAGCAGTACTTC	TRBV10-1	-	TRBD1	TRBJ2-7
CASSLVFLAGGPGEQFF	TGTGCCAGCAGCTTAGTATTTCTAGCGGGAGGGCCAGGTGAGCAGTTCTTC	TRBV7-2	-	TRBD2	TRBJ2-1
CASSRDTGYTF	TGTGCCAGCAGCCGGGACACTGGCTACACCTTC	TRBV5-5	few	-	TRBJ1-2
CASSPTAVYEQYF	TGTGCCAGCAGCCCCACGGCAGTCTACGAGCAGTACTTC	TRBV7-2	-	-	TRBJ2-7
CASSGPTPTDTQYF	TGTGCCAGCAGCGGACCGACTCCGACAGATACGCAGTATTTT	TRBV5-4	few	-	TRBJ2-3
CASSSPGLDSNEQFF	TGTGCCAGCAGTTCTCCGGGACTCGACTCCAATGAGCAGTTCTTC	TRBV7-3	-	-	TRBJ2-1
CAWSVHYSNQPQHF	TGTGCCTGGAGTGTACACTATAGCAATCAGCCCCAGCATTTT	TRBV30	-	-	TRBJ1-5
CASSLRKTSKDEKLFF	TGTGCCAGCAGCTTAAGGAAGACATCCAAAGATGAAAAACTGTTTTTT	TRBV13	few	-	TRBJ1-4
CASSESGRNTGELFF	TGTGCCAGCAGTGAATCAGGGAGGAACACCGGGGAGCTGTTTTTT	TRBV6-4	-	-	TRBJ2-2
CASSSRTADNEQFF	TGTGCCAGCAGCTCACGGACCGCAGACAATGAGCAGTTCTTC	TRBV7-9	few	-	TRBJ2-1
CASSLQGGLAGDEQFF	TGTGCCAGCAGCCTCCAAGGTGGACTAGCGGGAGATGAGCAGTTCTTC	TRBV7-3	few	TRBD2	TRBJ2-1
CASSASLWGEQYF	TGTGCCAGCAGCGCGAGCTTATGGGGGGAGCAGTACTTC	TRBV9	-	-	TRBJ2-7
CASRSSGVSTDTQYF	TGTGCCAGCAGATCAAGCGGGGTGAGCACAGATACGCAGTATTTT	TRBV2	few	TRBD2	TRBJ2-3